The T cell receptor beta chain under discussion was sequenced for a study of CD8 T cells in ankylosing spondylitis. Study outcomes and limitations: Disease-linked clones reportedly showed significant enrichment in matched ankylosing spondylitis synovial fluid. Ankylosing spondylitis blood appeared to be characterized by a TCR beta motif of eight highly homologous variants.

This clonotype turned up a few times. Its antigen is undetermined. V was trimmed by 4 bases and J by 0 bases, leaving 16 bases between them. Germline lookup yields CDR1 MGHRA and CDR2 YSYEKL. The CDR3 totals 16 residues. MiXCR, applied by TCRdb to the 5' RACE reads, yields one record per CDR3 protein. The sample shows 190,000 or so distinct CDR3 sequences, around 13% of them seen only once. The chain joins TRBV4-1 to TRBJ2-7, with D possibly being TRBD1 or TRBD2 (5 bases each). Sequencing was done on a sample of blood, either unsorted or a sorted T cell fraction (not recorded which). This sequence originates from a male donor with ankylosing spondylitis or in good health (not recorded which). CDR3 protein: CASSPTRGDSSYEQYF. The DNA for the CDR3 is TGCGCCAGCAGCCCCACCCGGGGCGATAGCTCCTACGAGCAGTACTTC.